The entry below gives a single TCR beta chain sequence along with its context. Per the original data handling: It was from reference gene primer amplification that nucleated cell counts were estimated. TCRdb's copy holds only in-frame clones and misses some; the assay was immunoSEQ multiplex PCR. The D gene and trimming were derived from the DNA, and the V and J assignments and clone size from that table. The sample gives some 250,000 clones, less than 90% of which show up once; under 5% is in the top ten. The V and J ends lost 1 base and 6 bases respectively, with 7 bases between them. The germline CDR1 and CDR2 sequences are MDHEN and SYDVKM. The CDR3 runs to 13 residues. This sample was taken from a study of blood T cell repertoires in COVID-19. Study details: Sites across the United States, Italy and Spain contributed samples from acute and convalescent COVID-19. Sources were T cells, B-cell-depleted T cells, or PBMCs; the material itself was cDNA or gDNA.

Sequencing used peripheral blood. This clonotype originated in a man in his 60s with acute or convalescent COVID-19. The gene calls are TRBV28 and TRBJ1-5; a weak D match, TRBD1 (5 bases). The CDR3 sequence is CASSLLGGQPQHF. Written as DNA, the CDR3 is TGTGCCAGCAGTTTATTGGGGGGTCAGCCCCAGCATTTT.